These 18 T cell receptor beta chains originate from one sample sequenced in a study of OX40 agonist ivuxolimab in advanced cancers. TCRdb keeps only in-frame clones here, not all; method: immunoSEQ multiplex PCR. The table lists roughly 89,000 clones, just over 90% of them singletons. The starting material was CD4+ or CD8+ T cells sorted from blood, obtained in a trial of the OX40 agonist ivuxolimab. The receptor set was obtained from an adult with an advanced solid tumor such as melanoma, head and neck, liver or kidney cancer.

The chain links TRBV10-3 to TRBJ2-1; 11 bases match TRBD2. Germline loops: CDR1 ENHRY, CDR2 SYGVKD. V lost 5 bases, J lost 6 bases, and 12 bases stayed unmatched. This CDR3 has 17 amino acids. Here the CDR3 DNA reads TGTGCCATCAGTCGACTAGTACTAGCGGGAGAAGGCAATGAGCAGTTCTTC. Translation gives CAISRLVLAGEGNEQFF.

The rearrangement links TRBV7-2 to TRBJ2-6; 8 bases line up with TRBD1. This CDR3 is 15 amino acids long. The germline gives CDR1 SGHTA, CDR2 FQGNSA. J gave up 6 bases and V 7 bases, and 8 bases lay outside the gene matches. The CDR3 here is CASNLDRAKANVLTF. The CDR3 DNA follows: TGTGCCAGCAACCTGGACAGGGCGAAGGCCAACGTCCTGACTTTC.

The CDR3 DNA follows: TGTGCCAGCAGCTTAGCCCGGACTAGCGGGAGAGCAGATACGCAGTATTTT. Protein sequence: CASSLARTSGRADTQYF. The chain has TRBV7-9 and TRBJ2-3; TRBD2 matches at 13 bases. The germline V gene encodes CDR1 SEHNR and CDR2 FQNEAQ (reference sequence). The CDR3 consists of 17 residues. V trimming: 0 bases; J trimming: 4 bases; junction bases outside the gene matches: 4.

This clone showed up just once. The chain carries TRBV4-2 and TRBJ2-1, with TRBD2 matching 7 bases. J gave up 4 bases and V 5 bases, and 8 bases lay outside the gene matches. The CDR3 covers 15 residues. Germline assignment: CDR1 LGHNA and CDR2 YNFKEQ. This chain's CDR3 is CASSARLADYNEQFF. As DNA, the CDR3 is TGTGCCAGCAGCGCCCGACTAGCTGATTACAATGAGCAGTTCTTC.

The V gene is TRBV28, the J gene TRBJ1-5; no clear D gene. V lost 7 bases and J 6 bases, leaving 13 bases between the germline ends. The CDR3 is 13 residues long. Germline V gene lookup returns CDR1 MDHEN and CDR2 SYDVKM. The CDR3 region is CASTKGLSQPQHF. Here the CDR3 DNA reads TGTGCCAGCACCAAGGGATTAAGTCAGCCCCAGCATTTT.

J is TRBJ2-3 and V is TRBV5-1, with D perhaps TRBD2 (5 bases). From germline, CDR1 is SGHRS and CDR2 YFSETQ. Trimming left V 1 base short and J 2 bases short, with 8 bases between. This CDR3 spans 14 amino acids. CDR3 DNA: TGCGCCAGCAGCTTGACGGGAAACACAGATACGCAGTATTTT. Protein product: CASSLTGNTDTQYF.

The rearrangement uses TRBV7-3 and TRBJ2-7; possible D gene TRBD1, 6 bases. Germline CDR1 SGHTA, CDR2 FQGTGA. This CDR3 spans 16 amino acids. Trimming took off 2 bases at V and 0 bases at J, with 14 bases between the two ends. CDR3 protein: CASSLGVRGDSYEQYF. As DNA, the CDR3 is TGTGCCAGCAGCTTAGGGGTCAGGGGAGACTCCTACGAGCAGTACTTC.

J is TRBJ2-7 and V is TRBV28, with D possibly TRBD1 on 6 matching bases. Trimming pared 6 bases from V and 2 bases from J, leaving 14 bases between. The germline CDR1 and CDR2 sequences are MDHEN and SYDVKM. The CDR3 loop spans 14 amino acids. The CDR3 DNA reads as TGTGCCAGCAGAAAGACCGGGACAACCTACGAGCAGTACTTC. This translates into CASRKTGTTYEQYF. The entire variable domain, with the rest obtained from reference TRBV28 and TRBJ2-7, is as follows: DVKVTQSSRYLVKRTGEKVFLECVQDMDHENMFWYRQDPGLGLRLIYFSYDVKMKEKGDIPEGYSVSREKKERFSLILESASTNQTSMYLCASRKTGTTYEQYFGPGTRLTVT.

This sequence joins TRBV18 and TRBJ1-5; D possibly corresponds to TRBD1 (5 bases). This CDR3 comprises 14 residues. V lost 3 bases to trimming and J lost 6 bases, with 12 bases between them. Germline V gene data show CDR1 as KGHSH and CDR2 as LQKENI. The CDR3 spells CASSPGRAFQPQHF. DNA for the CDR3: TGTGCCAGCTCACCGGGACGGGCTTTTCAGCCCCAGCATTTT.

Turning to this clone: Within the sample, other DNA sequences also encode this same CDR3. This chain links TRBV7-8 with TRBJ2-1, with no clear D. V gave up 5 bases and J gave up 2 bases, with 7 bases separating them. The CDR3 length is 13 residues. Germline CDR1 reads SGHVS; CDR2 reads FQNEAQ. This chain's CDR3 is CASSPTTYNEQFF. In DNA form, the CDR3 reads TGTGCCAGCAGCCCCACAACCTACAATGAGCAGTTCTTC. Together with reference TRBV7-8 and TRBJ2-1, the CDR3 gives the full variable domain: GAGVSQSPRYKVAKRGQDVALRCDPISGHVSLFWYQQALGQGPEFLTYFQNEAQLDKSGLPSDRFFAERPEGSVSTLKIQRTQQEDSAVYLCASSPTTYNEQFFGPGTRLTVL.

The chain carries TRBV6-5 and TRBJ2-1; TRBD2 aligns across 15 bases. Germline CDR1 and CDR2: MNHEY and SVGAGI. After removal of 8 bases from V and 15 bases from J, the junction contained 14 bases not matched to a gene. This CDR3 has 15 amino acids. The CDR3 region has the DNA TGTGCCAGCCAAAAGGGGACTAGCGGGAGGATTCCATTGTTCTTC. Its protein product is CASQKGTSGRIPLFF.

The chain employs TRBV5-1 and TRBJ2-5; D might be TRBD1 or TRBD2, each matching 5 bases. V was cut by 4 bases and J by 7 bases, with 26 bases left in between. The CDR3 spans 17 residues. The germline V gene encodes CDR1 SGHRS and CDR2 YFSETQ. In DNA, the CDR3 is TGCGCCAGCAGCAGAGAAGGGGTAACCCTGCACGGAGGGACCCAGTACTTC. It encodes CASSREGVTLHGGTQYF.

The V and J genes are TRBV5-4 and TRBJ1-2; D remains ambiguous. V was trimmed by 4 bases and J by 0 bases, leaving 16 bases between them. The CDR3 loop spans 16 amino acids. CDR1 is SGHNT and CDR2 is YYREEE in the germline V gene (reference sequence). CDR3: CASSTGVGDSNYGYTF. As DNA, the CDR3 is TGTGCCAGCAGCACTGGTGTCGGGGATTCTAACTATGGCTACACCTTC.

The chain is built from TRBV11-2 and TRBJ2-1; TRBD1 agrees at 7 bases. There are 15 residues in the CDR3. The ends lost 5 bases at V and 1 base at J; junction bases unmatched: 5. The germline V gene has CDR1 SGHAT and CDR2 FQNNGV. CDR3 in amino acids: CASSTGTASYNEQFF. The CDR3, as DNA: TGTGCCAGCAGCACGGGGACAGCTTCCTACAATGAGCAGTTCTTC.

This chain links TRBV5-4 with TRBJ1-1, with 7 bases lining up with TRBD1. Germline V CDR1 and CDR2: SGHNT, YYREEE (reference sequence). The junction had 4 bases not matched to a gene; V was cut back by 4 bases and J by 1 base. The CDR3 runs 14 residues. CDR3 protein: CASSQGTENTEAFF. The CDR3 DNA reads TGTGCCAGCAGCCAAGGGACAGAGAACACTGAAGCTTTCTTT.

The rearrangement joins TRBV28 to TRBJ2-2; D gene ambiguous. Trimming removed 6 bases from V and 0 bases from J, with 5 bases in between. The CDR3 runs 13 residues. The germline CDR1 and CDR2 sequences are MDHEN and SYDVKM. In DNA, the CDR3 is TGTGCCAGCAGATCCACGAACACCGGGGAGCTGTTTTTT. Its protein product is CASRSTNTGELFF.

V and J are TRBV11-2 and TRBJ2-1; the D is unclear. There are 14 residues in the CDR3. Germline V gene data show CDR1 as SGHAT and CDR2 as FQNNGV. Trimming cost V 8 bases and J 14 bases, with 25 bases left between them. The CDR3, as DNA: TGTGCCAGCTCCTTAGCTAGTCGAGCCCAGAACGAGTTCTTC. Protein: CASSLASRAQNEFF.

The chain carries TRBV5-1 and TRBJ2-5, with TRBD2 identical over 12 bases. CDR3 length: 19 amino acids. Germline lookup yields CDR1 SGHRS and CDR2 YFSETQ. J was trimmed by 0 bases and V by 3 bases; bases with no gene match: 12. This CDR3 is CASSSGLAGSSSYQETQYF. For the CDR3, the DNA is TGCGCCAGCAGCTCCGGACTAGCGGGATCTTCCTCGTACCAAGAGACCCAGTACTTC.